This T cell receptor beta chain was documented in a study of human versus mouse CDR3 diversity and MHC coevolution (dated by TCRdb to the late 2010s). About the investigation overall: According to reports, the immunoSEQ assay detects one in 200,000 T cells and minimizes multiplex PCR amplification bias. As a reference point for TCR selection on multiple MHC II alleles, the study used human naive CD4 T cell repertoires and compared them against human-TCR-locus transgenic mice that have a single MHC II. Across mouse and human samples, the number of valid reads per sample ranged from about 5.5 x 10^6 to 1.6 x 10^7. The human cohort comprised three healthy volunteer blood donors, one aged 30 to 40, one aged 40 to 49 and one aged 60 to 69 at collection.

General study outcomes and caveats: Repertoire diversity was not considered directly comparable between humans and mice because human T cells were selected on a handful of MHC II alleles. On average, humans had more CDR3 deletions and insertions than mice, indicating greater exonuclease and TdT activity. Among all the groups compared, the lowest clonal inequality scores came from most of the three human donors. According to iCHAO1 estimates, humans had the largest TCR beta repertoire, 1.5 million to 2 million clonotypes, which was attributed likely to selection by multiple MHC II molecules.

Fluorescence-activated cell sorting was used to isolate naive CD4 T cells, defined as CD45RO-negative and CD62L-positive, from PBMCs. Each donor gave approximately 50 ml of fresh peripheral blood, from which PBMCs were isolated by Ficoll density centrifugation. Sorting was performed on a FACSAria III instrument, with purity above 95% for all samples. The QIAGEN blood and tissue kit was used to extract genomic DNA from sorted cells, and the DNA was quantified on a NanoDrop 1000. Deep sequencing and quantification of TCR alpha and beta chains were performed on the immunoSEQ platform by multiplex PCR of genomic DNA. From the authors' description of their analysis: IMGT gene and region definitions were used for annotation of the TCR sequences. Out-of-frame rearrangements were taken as a proxy for the preselection repertoire and were compared with in-frame clonotypes. To estimate repertoire size, the study used the iCHAO1 estimator that comes with the immunoSEQ platform. A Gini index based on the Lorenz curve was applied to in-frame amino acid clonotypes to measure clonal inequality. The intersect function of the R package tcR was used to count shared clonotypes, and the Jaccard index was used to score similarity. V, J and V-J usage frequencies went into a principal component analysis run with the R prcomp function, with no normalization applied. Here the immuneACCESS table is served through TCRdb, limited to in-frame sequences with V and J called. Missing clones are a known gap in these copies; in checked studies unresolved V genes cover under half, and the rest lacks a known reason. V and J calls and clone size come straight from that table; D and trimming were deduced from the DNA. A total of some 80,000 clones appear in this sample, 92% of them only once. Roughly 0.15% of the sample rests with the top ten.

V and J are trimmed by 2 bases and 3 bases, and the gene matches miss 7 bases of the junction. The germline V gene yields MNHNS for CDR1 and SASEGT for CDR2. Spanning cysteine to phenylalanine, the CDR3 consists of 15 amino acids. The only DNA kept is the CDR3, 45 bases in frame from the first base. Of note for this clone: Its antigen has not been determined. Base qualities were left out, and no much larger clone turns up one base away.

Sample: naive CD4+ T cells from blood. The sample's cell subset or site label is to be understood as: CD45RO-negative CD62L-positive naive CD4 T cells. The clonotype originates from a person aged 30-70 years in good health. The chain couples TRBV6-1 to TRBJ2-7; 7 middle bases align to TRBD1. CDR3 protein: CASSELGTEYYEQYF. The DNA is as follows: TGTGCCAGCAGTGAATTAGGGACAGAATACTACGAGCAGTACTTC.